A selection of T cell receptor beta chains follows, all from one sample in a study of CD8 T cells in Susac syndrome. Via MiXCR, TCRdb re-called the immunoSEQ multiplex PCR reads, giving one row per CDR3 protein. The data hold 150,000 to 200,000 distinct CDR3 sequences, with about 95% observed a single time. Sequencing used CD4+ T cells from PBMCs. These receptors were collected from a human donor with multiple sclerosis. Each CDR3 is given with its conserved first and last residue. D genes are given only for firm matches.

TRBV3-1	NA	CASSQGGVYNEQFF
TRBV14	TRBD2	CASSQSPRSAGELAKNIQYF
TRBV20-1	NA	CSATTGYDYGYTF
TRBV3-1	NA	CASSQSGGFTEAFF
TRBV18	NA	CASSSGLTRGYTF
TRBV7-2	NA	CASNTLRAATYNEQFF
TRBV9	NA	CASSVAGELPYNEQFF
TRBV6-1	TRBD2	CASRDTSGSTSGANVLTF
TRBV3-1	NA	CASSVGTTREQYF
TRBV20-1	NA	CSPQQGGETQYF
TRBV29-1	NA	CSVSITRVLTDTQYF
TRBV7-6	NA	CASSGGAASNTEAFF
TRBV20-1	NA	CSASSRGRGTEAFF
TRBV9	TRBD2	CASSVEAGGLYNEQFF
TRBV7-9	NA	CASSLVDNEQFF
TRBV7-2	NA	CASSLAGRETQYF
TRBV29-1	NA	CSVGKGDEQYF
TRBV27	TRBD1	CASRATGGGYQETQYF
TRBV29-1	NA	CSVEANSYGYTF
TRBV27	TRBD1	CASSKSGTGVNEQFF
TRBV9	NA	CASSWGANYGYTF
TRBV5-8	NA	CASSRMGGNQAFF
TRBV7-9	NA	CASSFTGLNTEAFF
TRBV29-1	TRBD2	CSVDERGGREQYF
TRBV6-5	TRBD2	CASSLAGDVVETQYF
TRBV27	TRBD1	CASSSWGQGANEQFF
TRBV5-6	NA	CASRRTGMTDTQYF
TRBV20-1	NA	CSALKSGLSNQPQHF
TRBV5-1	NA	CASSLDTAGELFF
TRBV7-8	TRBD1	CASSLDRDEQYF
TRBV20-1	NA	CSAQGSGNTGELFF
TRBV30	NA	CAWSEAANTGELFF
TRBV20-1	NA	CSAHSNTEAFF
TRBV10-3	NA	CAISREAYGYTF
TRBV20-1	TRBD2	CSARGGLVTETQYF
TRBV20-1	TRBD2	CSARPRDYSYEQYF
TRBV7-9	TRBD1	CASSLGTGILSYNEQFF
TRBV9	TRBD2	CASSVGTSGRETQYF
TRBV29-1	NA	CSVIRALNNYEQYF
TRBV7-9	TRBD2	CASSLSREAGDLKYF
TRBV14	TRBD2	CASSHGLAGNNEQFF
TRBV20-1	TRBD1	CSARKPGQGADYTF
TRBV2	TRBD1	CASSDRDGHSPLHF
TRBV20-1	NA	CSASGTADEKLFF
TRBV13	NA	CASRRRAFTGSNYGYTF
TRBV20-1	TRBD1	CSGTTGGFNYEQFF
TRBV5-4	NA	CASSPDSNYGYTF
TRBV3-1	TRBD2	CASKLAGGPYQETQYF
TRBV20-1	NA	CSARVAAKNIQYF
TRBV20-1	NA	CSASRGTGEKLFF